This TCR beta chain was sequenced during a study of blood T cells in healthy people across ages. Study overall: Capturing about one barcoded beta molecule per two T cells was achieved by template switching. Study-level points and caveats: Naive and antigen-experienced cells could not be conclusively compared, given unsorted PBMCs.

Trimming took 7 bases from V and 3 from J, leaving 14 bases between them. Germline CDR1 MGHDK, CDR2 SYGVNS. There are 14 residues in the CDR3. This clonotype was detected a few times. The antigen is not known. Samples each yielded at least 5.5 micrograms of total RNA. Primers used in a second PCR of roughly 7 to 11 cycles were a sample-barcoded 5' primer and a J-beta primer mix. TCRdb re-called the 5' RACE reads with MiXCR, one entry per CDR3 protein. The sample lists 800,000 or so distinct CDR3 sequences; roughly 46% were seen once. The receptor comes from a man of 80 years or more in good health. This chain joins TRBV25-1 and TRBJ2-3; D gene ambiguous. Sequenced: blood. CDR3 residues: CASIGVLPTDTQYF. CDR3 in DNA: TGTGCCAGCATTGGAGTCTTGCCGACAGATACGCAGTATTTT.